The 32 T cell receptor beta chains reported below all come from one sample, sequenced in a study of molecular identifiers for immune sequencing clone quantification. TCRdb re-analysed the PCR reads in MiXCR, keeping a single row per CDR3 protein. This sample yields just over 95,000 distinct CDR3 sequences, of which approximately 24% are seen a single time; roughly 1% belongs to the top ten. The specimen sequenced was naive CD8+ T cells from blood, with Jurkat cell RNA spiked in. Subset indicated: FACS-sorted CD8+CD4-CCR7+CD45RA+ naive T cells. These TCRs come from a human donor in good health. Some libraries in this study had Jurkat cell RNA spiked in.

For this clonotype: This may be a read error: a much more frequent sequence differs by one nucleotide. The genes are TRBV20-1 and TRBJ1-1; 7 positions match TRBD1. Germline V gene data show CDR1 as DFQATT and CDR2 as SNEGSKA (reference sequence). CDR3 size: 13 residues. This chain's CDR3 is CSTQGESYTEAFF. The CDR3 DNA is TGCAGCACCCAGGGGGAGAGTTACACTGAAGCTTTCTTT.

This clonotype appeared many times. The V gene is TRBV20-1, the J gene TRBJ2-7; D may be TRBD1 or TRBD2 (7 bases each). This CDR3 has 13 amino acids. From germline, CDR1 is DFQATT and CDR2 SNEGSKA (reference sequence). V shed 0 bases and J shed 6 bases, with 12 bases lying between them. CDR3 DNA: TGCAGTGCTAGAGATACAGGGGAGGGCGAGCAGTACTTC. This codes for CSARDTGEGEQYF.

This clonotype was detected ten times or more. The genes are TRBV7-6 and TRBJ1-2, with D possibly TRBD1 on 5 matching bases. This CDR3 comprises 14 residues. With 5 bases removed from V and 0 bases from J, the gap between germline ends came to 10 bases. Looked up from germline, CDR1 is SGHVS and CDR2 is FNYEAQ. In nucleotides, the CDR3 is TGTGCCAGCAGCCCAGGGTCCACTAACTATGGCTACACCTTC. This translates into CASSPGSTNYGYTF.

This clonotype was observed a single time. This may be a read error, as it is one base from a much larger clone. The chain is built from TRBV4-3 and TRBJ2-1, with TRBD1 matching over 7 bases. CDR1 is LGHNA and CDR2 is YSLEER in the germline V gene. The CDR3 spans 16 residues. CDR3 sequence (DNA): TGCGCCAGCAGCCAGTCGACAGGGAGCTCCTACAATGAGCAGTCCTTC. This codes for CASSQSTGSSYNEQSF.

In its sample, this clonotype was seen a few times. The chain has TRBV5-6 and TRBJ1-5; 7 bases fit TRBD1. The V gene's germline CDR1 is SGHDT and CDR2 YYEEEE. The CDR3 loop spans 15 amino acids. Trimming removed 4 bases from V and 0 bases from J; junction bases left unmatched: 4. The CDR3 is CASSLGQTSNQPQHF. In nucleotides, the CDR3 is TGTGCCAGCAGCCTGGGACAGACTAGCAATCAGCCCCAGCATTTT.

The CDR3 loop is CASSPGTGLGYEQYF. In DNA form, the CDR3 reads TGTGCCAGCAGCCCCGGGACAGGACTTGGCTACGAGCAGTACTTC. V and J are TRBV3-1 and TRBJ2-7; TRBD1 aligns across 8 bases. Germline loops: CDR1 LGHDT, CDR2 YNNKEL (reference sequence). After removal of 4 bases from V and 3 bases from J, the junction contained 8 bases not matched to a gene. This CDR3 spans 15 amino acids.

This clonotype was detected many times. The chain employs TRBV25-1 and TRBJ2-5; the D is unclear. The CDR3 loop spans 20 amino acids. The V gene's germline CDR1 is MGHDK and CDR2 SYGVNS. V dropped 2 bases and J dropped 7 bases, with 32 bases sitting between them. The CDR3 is CASSEPPYLRTADAKGTQYF. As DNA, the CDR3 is TGTGCCAGCAGTGAACCGCCCTATTTAAGGACGGCAGACGCGAAGGGGACCCAGTACTTC.

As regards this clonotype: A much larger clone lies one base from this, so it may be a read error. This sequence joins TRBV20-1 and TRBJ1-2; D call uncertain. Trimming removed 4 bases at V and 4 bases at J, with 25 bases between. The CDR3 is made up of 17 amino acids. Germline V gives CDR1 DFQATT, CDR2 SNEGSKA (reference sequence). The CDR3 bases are TGCAGTGCTAAAGATATCGCCAGGACCGTTCCTTCCTATGGCTACACCTTC. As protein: CSAKDIARTVPSYGYTF.

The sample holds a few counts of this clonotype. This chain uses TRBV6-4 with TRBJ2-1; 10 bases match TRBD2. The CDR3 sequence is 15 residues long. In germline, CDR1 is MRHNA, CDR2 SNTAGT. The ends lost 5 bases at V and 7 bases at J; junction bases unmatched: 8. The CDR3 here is CASSPGTSVLNEQFF. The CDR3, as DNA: TGTGCCAGCAGTCCCGGGACTAGCGTTTTAAATGAGCAGTTCTTC.

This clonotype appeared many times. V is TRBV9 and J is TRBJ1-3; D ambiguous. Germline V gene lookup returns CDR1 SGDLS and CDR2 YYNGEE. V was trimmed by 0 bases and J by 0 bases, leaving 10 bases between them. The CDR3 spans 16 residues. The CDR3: CASSVGRQGSGNTIYF. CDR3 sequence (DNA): TGTGCCAGCAGCGTAGGAAGGCAAGGCTCTGGAAACACCATATATTTT.

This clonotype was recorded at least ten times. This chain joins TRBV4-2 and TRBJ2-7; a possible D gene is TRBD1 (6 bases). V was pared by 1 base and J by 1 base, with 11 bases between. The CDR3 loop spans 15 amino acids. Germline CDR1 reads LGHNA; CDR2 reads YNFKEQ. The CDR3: CASSQGRQESYEQYF. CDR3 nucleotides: TGTGCCAGCAGCCAAGGCCGACAGGAATCCTACGAGCAGTACTTC.

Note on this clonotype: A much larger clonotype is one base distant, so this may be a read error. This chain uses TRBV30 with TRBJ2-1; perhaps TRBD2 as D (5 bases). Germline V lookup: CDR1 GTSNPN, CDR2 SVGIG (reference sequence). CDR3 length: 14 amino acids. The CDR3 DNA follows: TGTGCCTGGAGTTCTACGGGGAGTACCAATGGGCAGTTCTTC. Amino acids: CAWSSTGSTNGQFF. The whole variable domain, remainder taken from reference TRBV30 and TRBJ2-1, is SQTIHQWPATLVQPVGSPLSLECTVEGTSNPNLYWYRQAAGRGLQLLFYSVGIGQISSEVPQNLSASRPQDRQFILSSKKLLLSDSGFYLCAWSSTGSTNGQFFGPGTRLTVL.

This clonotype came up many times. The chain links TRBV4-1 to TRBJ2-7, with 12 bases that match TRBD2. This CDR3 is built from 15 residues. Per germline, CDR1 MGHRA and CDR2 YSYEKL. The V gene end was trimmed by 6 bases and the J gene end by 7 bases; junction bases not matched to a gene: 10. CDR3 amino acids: CASSPSGGDSKEQYF. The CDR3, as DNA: TGCGCCAGCAGTCCTAGCGGGGGGGACTCTAAGGAGCAGTACTTC.

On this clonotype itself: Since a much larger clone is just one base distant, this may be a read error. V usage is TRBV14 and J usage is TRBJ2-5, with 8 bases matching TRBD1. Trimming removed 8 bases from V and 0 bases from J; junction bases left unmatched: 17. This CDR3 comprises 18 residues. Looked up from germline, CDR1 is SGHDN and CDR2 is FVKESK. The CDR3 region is CASGPYLGQGAHQETQYF. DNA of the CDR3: TGTGCCAGCGGCCCTTATCTCGGGCAGGGGGCGCACCAAGAGACCCAGTACTTC.

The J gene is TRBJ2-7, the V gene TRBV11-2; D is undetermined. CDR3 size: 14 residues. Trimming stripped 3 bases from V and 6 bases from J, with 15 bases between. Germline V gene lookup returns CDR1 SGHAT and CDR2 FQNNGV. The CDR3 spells CASSFYGSWGEQYF. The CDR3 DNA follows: TGTGCCAGCAGCTTTTATGGGTCTTGGGGCGAGCAGTACTTC.

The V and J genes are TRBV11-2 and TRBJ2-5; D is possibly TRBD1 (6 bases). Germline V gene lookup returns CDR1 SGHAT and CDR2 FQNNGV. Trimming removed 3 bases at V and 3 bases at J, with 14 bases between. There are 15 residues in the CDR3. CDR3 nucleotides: TGTGCCAGCAGCTTTCGCCCAGGGGCGAAAGAGACCCAGTACTTC. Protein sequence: CASSFRPGAKETQYF.

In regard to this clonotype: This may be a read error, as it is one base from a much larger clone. The CDR3 reads CASCFPVDTQYF. The CDR3 DNA is TGTGCCAGCTGTTTCCCCGTAGATACGCAGTATTTT. V and J are TRBV28 and TRBJ2-3, with D hard to call. The CDR3 totals 12 residues. Germline assignment: CDR1 MDHEN and CDR2 SYDVKM.

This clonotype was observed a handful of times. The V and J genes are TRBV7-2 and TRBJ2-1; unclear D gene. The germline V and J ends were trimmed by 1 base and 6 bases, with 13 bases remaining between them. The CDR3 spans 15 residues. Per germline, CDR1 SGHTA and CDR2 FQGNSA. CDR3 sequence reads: CASSLDAFSLNEQFF. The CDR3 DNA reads TGTGCCAGCAGCTTAGACGCCTTCTCCCTCAATGAGCAGTTCTTC.

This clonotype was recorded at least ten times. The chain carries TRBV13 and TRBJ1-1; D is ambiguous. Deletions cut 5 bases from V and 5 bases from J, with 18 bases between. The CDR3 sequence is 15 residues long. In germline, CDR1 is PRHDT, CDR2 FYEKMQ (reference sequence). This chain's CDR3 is CASSPSILGGTEAFF. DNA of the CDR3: TGTGCCAGCAGCCCCTCCATCCTCGGTGGAACTGAAGCTTTCTTT.

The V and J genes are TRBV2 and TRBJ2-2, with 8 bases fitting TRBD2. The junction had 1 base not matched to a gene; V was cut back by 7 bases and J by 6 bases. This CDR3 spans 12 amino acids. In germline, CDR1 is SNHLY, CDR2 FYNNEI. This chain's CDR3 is CASTGGAGELFF. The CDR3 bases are TGTGCCAGCACGGGGGGGGCCGGGGAGCTGTTTTTT. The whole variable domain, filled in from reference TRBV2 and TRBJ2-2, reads EPEVTQTPSHQVTQMGQEVILRCVPISNHLYFYWYRQILGQKVEFLVSFYNNEISEKSEIFDDQFSVERPDGSNFTLKIRSTKLEDSAMYFCASTGGAGELFFGEGSRLTVL.

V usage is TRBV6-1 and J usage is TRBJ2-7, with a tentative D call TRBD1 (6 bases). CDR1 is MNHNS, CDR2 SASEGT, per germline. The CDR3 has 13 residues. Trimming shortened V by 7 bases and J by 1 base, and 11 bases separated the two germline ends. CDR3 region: CASKGQLSYEQYF. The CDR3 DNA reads TGTGCCAGCAAAGGACAGCTTTCCTACGAGCAGTACTTC.

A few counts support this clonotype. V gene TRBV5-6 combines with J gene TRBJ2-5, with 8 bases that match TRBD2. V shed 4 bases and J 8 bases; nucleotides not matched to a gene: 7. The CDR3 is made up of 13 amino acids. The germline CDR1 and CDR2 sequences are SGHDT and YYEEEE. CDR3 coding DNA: TGTGCCAGCAGCAATAGCGGGGAGCAAACCCAGTACTTC. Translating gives CASSNSGEQTQYF.

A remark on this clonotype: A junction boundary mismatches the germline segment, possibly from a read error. The CDR3 is CASSLLPGSSYNPPLHF. The CDR3, as DNA: TGTGCCAGCAGTTTATTGCCGGGAAGCTCCTATAATCCACCCCTCCACTTT. This sequence joins TRBV27 and TRBJ1-6; no reliable D call. From germline, CDR1 is MNHEY and CDR2 SMNVEV (reference sequence). The CDR3 is made up of 17 amino acids.

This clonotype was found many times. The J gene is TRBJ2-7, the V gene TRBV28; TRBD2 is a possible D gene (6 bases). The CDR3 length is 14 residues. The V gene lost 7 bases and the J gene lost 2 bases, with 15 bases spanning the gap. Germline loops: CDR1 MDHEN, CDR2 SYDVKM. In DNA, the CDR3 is TGTGCCAGCATCCTGCGGGGTGGACCCTACGAGCAGTACTTC. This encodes CASILRGGPYEQYF.

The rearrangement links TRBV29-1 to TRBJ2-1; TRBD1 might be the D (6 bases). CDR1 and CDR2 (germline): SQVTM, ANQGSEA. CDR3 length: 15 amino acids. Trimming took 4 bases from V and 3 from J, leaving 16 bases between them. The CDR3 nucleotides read TGCAGCGTTGGATTGGACAGTGGATTCTACAATGAGCAGTTCTTC. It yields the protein CSVGLDSGFYNEQFF.

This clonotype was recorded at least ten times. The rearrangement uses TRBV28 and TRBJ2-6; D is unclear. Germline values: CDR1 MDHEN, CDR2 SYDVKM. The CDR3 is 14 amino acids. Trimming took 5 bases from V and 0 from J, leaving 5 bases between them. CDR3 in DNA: TGTGCCAGCAGTCCCCTCTCTGGGGCCAACGTCCTGACTTTC. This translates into CASSPLSGANVLTF.

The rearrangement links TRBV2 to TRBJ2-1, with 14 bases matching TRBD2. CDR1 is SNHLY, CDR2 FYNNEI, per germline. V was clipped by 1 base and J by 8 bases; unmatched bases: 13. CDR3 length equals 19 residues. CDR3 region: CASSEEGLAGGLVSYEQFF. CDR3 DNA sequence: TGTGCCAGCAGTGAAGAAGGACTAGCGGGAGGCTTAGTTTCGTATGAGCAGTTCTTC.

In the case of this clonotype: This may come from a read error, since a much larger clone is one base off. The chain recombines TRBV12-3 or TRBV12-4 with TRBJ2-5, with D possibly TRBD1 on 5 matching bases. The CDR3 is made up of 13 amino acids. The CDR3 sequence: CASSFPGKETRYF. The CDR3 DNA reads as TGTGCCAGCAGTTTTCCAGGGAAAGAGACCCGGTACTTC.

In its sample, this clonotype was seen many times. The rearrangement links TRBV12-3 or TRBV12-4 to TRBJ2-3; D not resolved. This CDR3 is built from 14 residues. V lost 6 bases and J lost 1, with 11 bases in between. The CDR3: CASRSSAGTDTQYF. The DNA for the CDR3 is TGTGCCAGCAGGAGCTCTGCTGGCACAGATACGCAGTATTTT.

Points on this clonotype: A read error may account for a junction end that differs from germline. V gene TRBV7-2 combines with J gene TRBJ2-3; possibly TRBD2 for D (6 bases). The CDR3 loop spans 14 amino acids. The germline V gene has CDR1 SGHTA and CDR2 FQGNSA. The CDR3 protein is CASSSRLVADTQYF. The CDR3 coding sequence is TGTGCCAGCAGCTCCCGACTAGTGGCAGATACCCAGTATTTT.

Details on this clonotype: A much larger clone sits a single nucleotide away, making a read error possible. Written as DNA, the CDR3 is TGTGCCATTCCCGGTCCAGGTGGCGACGGGCAGTACTTC. Residues: CAIPGPGGDGQYF. This rearrangement joins TRBV24-1 to TRBJ2-7, with D unclear. Looked up from germline, CDR1 is KGHDR and CDR2 is SFDVKD. The germline V and J ends were trimmed by 11 bases and 9 bases, with 22 bases remaining between them. This CDR3 is built from 13 residues.

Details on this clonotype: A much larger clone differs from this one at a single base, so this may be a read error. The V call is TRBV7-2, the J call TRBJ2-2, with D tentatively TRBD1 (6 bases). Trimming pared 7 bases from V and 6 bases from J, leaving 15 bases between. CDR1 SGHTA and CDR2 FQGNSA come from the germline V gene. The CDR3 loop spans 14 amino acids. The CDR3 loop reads CASNIWDTAGELFF. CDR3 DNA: TGTGCCAGCAACATCTGGGACACGGCCGGGGAGCTGTTTTTT.